This TCR beta chain was identified during a study of CD8+CD57+ T cells in acquired aplastic anemia. Trimming removed 6 bases at V and 6 bases at J, with 20 bases between. The CDR3 consists of 15 residues. CDR1 is LNHDA, CDR2 SQIVND, per germline (reference sequence). In the case of this clonotype: The target antigen is unknown.

TCR beta VDJ and CDR3 profiles were obtained from a genomic DNA template. TCRdb itself ran the reads through MiXCR, one entry per CDR3 protein. The profile shows approximately 160,000 distinct CDR3 sequences, roughly 50% of them singletons. CD8+CD57+ cell expansion had been shown by flow cytometry in patients chosen for sequencing. Whole-study findings and limits: Patients and controls turned out to have roughly 30 CD8+ CDR3 sequences in common.

This TCR came from a human donor with aplastic anemia. This rearrangement joins TRBV19 to TRBJ1-2; a possible D gene is TRBD1 (5 bases). The sequencing sample was made of sorted CD4+, CD8+, or CD8+CD57+ T cells (not recorded which) from PBMCs. The CDR3 DNA sequence: TGTGCCAGTAGGGCTGGGGCAGGAGCCACCCATGGCTACACCTTC. It translates to CASRAGAGATHGYTF.